Presented here are 18 T cell receptor beta chains from one specimen sequenced in a study of breast tumors, draining lymph nodes, adjacent tissues. Axillary draining lymph nodes of breast cancer patients supplied the node samples. TCRdb reanalysed the multiplex PCR reads using MiXCR and keeps one entry per CDR3 protein. The data hold fewer than 200,000 distinct CDR3 sequences, with approximately 30% observed a single time. The specimen was axillary lymph node tissue. The receptors derive from a female donor with breast cancer. Some clones in this sample may be carry-over from other donors' samples.

The chain couples TRBV9 to TRBJ2-2; the match to TRBD2 covers 9 bases. The CDR3 runs 16 residues. Germline V gives CDR1 SGDLS, CDR2 YYNGEE. J lost 2 bases, V lost 0 bases, and 2 bases had no gene match. In nucleotides, the CDR3 is TGTGCCAGCAGCGTAGGTCTAGCGGGAAACACCGGGGAGCTGTTTTTT. Amino acids: CASSVGLAGNTGELFF.

This clonotype was counted ten times or more. The V call is TRBV5-6, the J call TRBJ2-1, with 7 positions matching TRBD1. The length of the CDR3 is 16 residues. Trimming at V came to 0 bases and at J to 4 bases, leaving 7 bases not matched to a gene. CDR1 and CDR2 (germline): SGHDT, YYEEEE. CDR3 residues: CASSLDRTGLYNEQFF. CDR3 coding DNA: TGTGCCAGCAGCTTGGACCGGACAGGACTTTACAATGAGCAGTTCTTC. Drawing the rest from reference TRBV5-6 and TRBJ2-1, the complete variable domain is DAGVTQSPTHLIKTRGQQVTLRCSPKSGHDTVSWYQQALGQGPQFIFQYYEEEERQRGNFPDRFSGHQFPNYSSELNVNALLLGDSALYLCASSLDRTGLYNEQFFGPGTRLTVL.

V and J are TRBV20-1 and TRBJ2-3; possibly TRBD2 for D (5 bases). Germline V gene sequence: CDR1 DFQATT, CDR2 SNEGSKA (reference sequence). The germline V and J ends were trimmed by 3 bases and 4 bases, with 8 bases remaining between them. The length of the CDR3 is 12 residues. Here the CDR3 DNA reads TGCAGTGCTAGCGGGGTTGCAGATACGCAGTATTTT. Translation: CSASGVADTQYF.

This clonotype was observed at least ten times. The chain links TRBV19 to TRBJ1-2, with D hard to call. This CDR3 has 11 amino acids. The V end was cut by 1 base, the J end by 7 bases, with 4 bases between. Per the germline V gene, CDR1 is LNHDA and CDR2 is SQIVND (reference sequence). In DNA form, the CDR3 reads TGTGCCAGTAGTATAGGCGGTGGCTACACCTTC. Protein product: CASSIGGGYTF.

In DNA form, the CDR3 reads TGTGCCAGCTCACCACGGAAGGGACAGGGGGCCGATCAGCCCCAGCATTTT. Encoded protein: CASSPRKGQGADQPQHF. V is TRBV18 and J is TRBJ1-5, with 12 nucleotides matching TRBD1. The V segment lost 1 base and the J segment 5 bases; nucleotides outside the gene matches: 6. Germline CDR1 reads KGHSH; CDR2 reads LQKENI. This CDR3 has 17 residues. The full variable domain, its missing parts supplied by reference TRBV18 and TRBJ1-5, is NAGVMQNPRHLVRRRGQEARLRCSPMKGHSHVYWYRQLPEEGLKFMVYLQKENIIDESGMPKERFSAEFPKEGPSILRIQQVVRGDSAAYFCASSPRKGQGADQPQHFGDGTRLSIL.

This clonotype has a count of ten or more. The chain uses TRBV5-1 and TRBJ1-6, with 8 bases matching TRBD1. J lost 7 bases, V lost 4 bases, and 7 bases had no gene match. The CDR3 runs 15 residues. Germline V lookup: CDR1 SGHRS, CDR2 YFSETQ. Written as DNA, the CDR3 is TGCGCCAGCAGCCGCCAAGGACAGGGAAATTCACCCCTCCACTTT. Amino acid sequence: CASSRQGQGNSPLHF.

This clonotype appeared many times. V and J are TRBV11-2 and TRBJ2-1; 7 bases agree with TRBD1. Germline assignment: CDR1 SGHAT and CDR2 FQNNGV. The CDR3 is 15 residues long. J was trimmed by 2 bases and V by 3 bases; bases with no gene match: 4. Written as DNA, the CDR3 is TGTGCCAGCAGCTTTCGGGACAGTACCTACAATGAGCAGTTCTTC. Translating it yields CASSFRDSTYNEQFF. The full variable domain, with the rest looked up from reference TRBV11-2 and TRBJ2-1, is EAGVAQSPRYKIIEKRQSVAFWCNPISGHATLYWYQQILGQGPKLLIQFQNNGVVDDSQLPKDRFSAERLKGVDSTLKIQPAKLEDSAVYLCASSFRDSTYNEQFFGPGTRLTVL.

This clonotype was counted between two and nine times. This chain connects TRBV27 to TRBJ1-2; D unclear. The CDR3 contains 17 residues. V was shortened by 0 bases and J by 0 bases, with 14 bases between the two germline ends. Germline CDR1 and CDR2: MNHEY and SMNVEV (reference sequence). CDR3 amino acids: CASSLSQLSGANYGYTF. In DNA, the CDR3 is TGTGCCAGCAGTTTATCGCAGCTGTCAGGCGCTAACTATGGCTACACCTTC.

The J gene is TRBJ1-6, the V gene TRBV6-1; possible D gene TRBD1, 5 bases. The germline CDR1 and CDR2 sequences are MNHNS and SASEGT. The CDR3 extends over 15 amino acids. The V end lost 7 bases, the J end lost 4 bases, and 14 bases lay between the germline ends. The CDR3 is CASNSGTDYNSPLHF. The CDR3 nucleotides are TGTGCCAGCAATTCCGGGACTGATTATAATTCACCCCTCCACTTT.

The CDR3 is CASSQEGGGTSTDTQYF. The DNA of the CDR3 is TGTGCCAGCAGCCAAGAGGGCGGGGGGACTAGCACAGATACGCAGTATTTT. The chain combines TRBV4-2 with TRBJ2-3, with TRBD2 matching 8 bases. V lost 0 bases, J lost 0 bases, and 5 bases stayed unmatched. CDR1 LGHNA and CDR2 YNFKEQ come from the germline V gene. The CDR3 totals 17 residues.

This clonotype was found many times. The rearrangement uses TRBV4-1 and TRBJ2-1; no clear D gene. The CDR3 loop spans 15 amino acids. Trimming cost V 3 bases and J 4 bases, with 13 bases left between them. CDR1 MGHRA and CDR2 YSYEKL come from the germline V gene. This CDR3 reads CASSHVDPYYNEQFF. The CDR3 coding sequence is TGCGCCAGCAGCCACGTTGACCCGTATTACAATGAGCAGTTCTTC.

This chain joins TRBV7-8 and TRBJ2-5; the match to TRBD2 covers 9 bases. Germline CDR1 reads SGHVS; CDR2 reads FQNEAQ. The junction had 4 bases not matched to a gene; V was cut back by 4 bases and J by 4 bases. The CDR3 runs to 14 residues. CDR3 sequence: CASSWGGRVETQYF. DNA for the CDR3: TGTGCCAGCAGCTGGGGCGGGAGGGTAGAGACCCAGTACTTC.

Ten or more counts support this clonotype. This sequence joins TRBV20-1 and TRBJ1-2; the D gene is possibly TRBD1 (6 bases). The germline V and J ends were trimmed by 6 bases and 8 bases, with 22 bases remaining between them. CDR3 length: 14 residues. Germline loops: CDR1 DFQATT, CDR2 SNEGSKA (reference sequence). CDR3 sequence: CSASPITGSRGYTF. As DNA, the CDR3 is TGCAGTGCCTCTCCTATTACAGGGTCGCGGGGCTACACCTTC.

This clonotype was recorded many times. V and J are TRBV12-5 and TRBJ1-5; D is uncertain. Trimming left V 3 bases short and J 4 bases short, with 4 bases between. This CDR3 contains 12 residues. Per the germline V gene, CDR1 is LGHNT and CDR2 is FRNRAP. The CDR3 bases are TGTGCTAGTGGTTTTGATAATCAGCCCCAGCATTTT. Encoded protein: CASGFDNQPQHF.

In this sample, this clonotype turned up many times. The CDR3 bases are TGTGCCAGCAGCGGGGGACTAGCGGGCGACACGTGGCAGTACTTC. It yields the protein CASSGGLAGDTWQYF. This sequence joins TRBV12-3 or TRBV12-4 and TRBJ2-7, with 12 bases fitting TRBD2. V lost 6 bases and J lost 9; bases outside the gene matches: 12. The CDR3 runs 15 residues.

In this sample, this clonotype turned up many times. The CDR3 bases are TGTGCCAGCAGGAGGACAGGGGCGGGAGATGGCTACACCTTC. Translating it yields CASRRTGAGDGYTF. V usage is TRBV12-3 or TRBV12-4 and J usage is TRBJ1-2, with TRBD1 matching 9 bases. The CDR3 covers 14 residues. V lost 6 bases to trimming and J lost 6 bases; unmatched junction nucleotides: 8.

This clonotype was seen ten or more times. This may arise from a read error, as a much more abundant clone is one base away. The gene calls are TRBV12-3 or TRBV12-4 and TRBJ2-6, with a weak D call TRBD2 (5 bases). This CDR3 has 15 amino acids. V was cut by 8 bases and J by 0 bases, with 11 bases left in between. The CDR3 bases are TGTGCCAGCCAATTCGGGGTCTCTGGGGCCAACGTCCTGACTTTC. It is translated as CASQFGVSGANVLTF.

The rearrangement links TRBV4-2 to TRBJ2-5; D assignment may be TRBD1 or TRBD2 (5 bases each). CDR3 length: 14 residues. Trimming shortened V by 0 bases and J by 5 bases, and 10 bases separated the two germline ends. Germline V CDR1 and CDR2: LGHNA, YNFKEQ. The CDR3 region is CASSQDSREETQYF. The DNA for the CDR3 is TGTGCCAGCAGCCAAGACTCCAGGGAGGAGACCCAGTACTTC.